This T cell receptor (beta chain) came from a study of T-cell memory formation after mild COVID-19. Trimming removed 5 bases from V and 4 bases from J, with 15 bases in between. The CDR3 loop spans 14 amino acids. Concerning this clonotype: The antigen is undetermined.

Findings of the study overall: Of the contracting clones, CD4+ ones lay mainly in CM and EM, and CD8+ ones in EMRA.

cDNA libraries for TCR alpha and TCR beta, carrying sample barcodes and UMIs, came from 5'RACE with constant-segment primers. One entry per CDR3 protein, called by TCRdb with MiXCR from the 5' RACE reads. In the table there are about 250,000 distinct CDR3 sequences, 15% of which are singletons. The rearrangement links TRBV12-3 or TRBV12-4 to TRBJ2-7, with D maybe TRBD1 (6 bases). The sequenced sample was PBMCs or a T cell subset sorted from them (not recorded which). The sequence was collected from an adult woman who had mild COVID-19 (a few samples of this study predate the infection). Cell type and time point are not known. CDR3 bases: TGTGCCAGCAGTACCAGGACAGTACTGTACGAGCAGTACTTC. Its protein product is CASSTRTVLYEQYF.